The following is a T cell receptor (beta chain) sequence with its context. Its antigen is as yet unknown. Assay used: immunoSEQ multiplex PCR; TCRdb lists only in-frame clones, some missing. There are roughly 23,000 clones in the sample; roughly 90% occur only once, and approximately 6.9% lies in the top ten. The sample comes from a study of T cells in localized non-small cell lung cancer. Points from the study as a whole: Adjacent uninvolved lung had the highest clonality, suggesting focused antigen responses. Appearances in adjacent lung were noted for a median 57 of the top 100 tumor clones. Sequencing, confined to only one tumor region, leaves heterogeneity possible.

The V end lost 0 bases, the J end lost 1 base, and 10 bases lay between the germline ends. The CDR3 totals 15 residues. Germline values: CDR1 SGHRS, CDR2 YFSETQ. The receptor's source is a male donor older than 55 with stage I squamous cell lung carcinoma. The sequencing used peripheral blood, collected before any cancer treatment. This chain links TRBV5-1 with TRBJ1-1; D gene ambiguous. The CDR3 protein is CASSLDWVSNTEAFF. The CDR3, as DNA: TGCGCCAGCAGCTTGGATTGGGTGTCGAACACTGAAGCTTTCTTT.